Listed here are 22 T cell receptor beta chains from one sample, sequenced in a study of molecular identifiers for immune sequencing clone quantification. MiXCR was run by TCRdb on the PCR reads, yielding one entry per CDR3 protein. This table has approximately 670,000 distinct CDR3 sequences, 15% to 20% appearing once. The sample taken for sequencing was naive CD8+ T cells from blood, with Jurkat cell RNA spiked in. Subset in this sample: FACS-sorted CD8+CD4-CCR7+CD45RA+ naive T cells. The source of these receptors is a human donor in good health. Some libraries in this study had Jurkat cell RNA spiked in.

This clonotype was detected a few times. The chain combines TRBV28 with TRBJ2-1, with TRBD2 as a possible D gene (6 bases). Germline assignment: CDR1 MDHEN and CDR2 SYDVKM. The CDR3 length is 15 residues. The germline V and J ends were trimmed by 3 bases and 3 bases, with 12 bases remaining between them. CDR3 DNA sequence: TGTGCCAGCAGTTTGGAGGGGTCCCACTACAATGAGCAGTTCTTC. It translates to CASSLEGSHYNEQFF.

The chain links TRBV10-3 to TRBJ1-2; 9 nucleotides agree with TRBD1. Trimming cost V 4 bases and J 1 base; bases outside gene matches: 4. Looked up from germline, CDR1 is ENHRY and CDR2 is SYGVKD. The CDR3 length is 15 residues. In nucleotides, the CDR3 is TGTGCCATCAGTGGAGACAGGGGGGATAACTATGGCTACACCTTC. Translating gives CAISGDRGDNYGYTF.

There are many counts of this clonotype. This chain uses TRBV9 with TRBJ1-5; the D gene is possibly TRBD1 (6 bases). Trimming took off 4 bases at V and 4 bases at J, with 18 bases between the two ends. The CDR3 is 16 residues long. CDR1 is SGDLS and CDR2 is YYNGEE in the germline V gene. The CDR3 loop is CASSRGSTGANQPQHF. In nucleotides, the CDR3 is TGTGCCAGCAGCCGAGGCTCGACAGGAGCGAATCAGCCCCAGCATTTT. Looking up the rest from reference TRBV9 and TRBJ1-5 gives the full variable domain: DSGVTQTPKHLITATGQRVTLRCSPRSGDLSVYWYQQSLDQGLQFLIQYYNGEERAKGNILERFSAQQFPDLHSELNLSSLELGDSALYFCASSRGSTGANQPQHFGDGTRLSIL.

The chain carries TRBV4-3 and TRBJ2-7, with a tentative D call TRBD2 (5 bases). V lost 3 bases, J lost 0 bases, and 15 bases lay in between. This CDR3 has 16 residues. Germline assignment: CDR1 LGHNA and CDR2 YSLEER. This CDR3 reads CASSQTIGGSSYEQYF. The CDR3 nucleotides read TGCGCCAGCAGCCAGACAATAGGTGGGAGCTCCTACGAGCAGTACTTC.

This clonotype was detected only a few times. V gene TRBV11-2 combines with J gene TRBJ2-1; possible D gene TRBD2, 6 bases. The CDR3 length is 16 residues. V gave up 2 bases and J gave up 4 bases, with 15 bases separating them. Germline V lookup: CDR1 SGHAT, CDR2 FQNNGV. DNA of the CDR3: TGTGCCAGCAGCTTAAATACGGGAGTATATTACAATGAGCAGTTCTTC. Amino acid sequence: CASSLNTGVYYNEQFF.

This clonotype turned up a few times. The chain recombines TRBV19 with TRBJ2-1; 9 bases are shared with TRBD2. This CDR3 has 15 amino acids. V lost 3 bases, J lost 7 bases, and 7 bases stayed unmatched. Germline CDR1 is LNHDA and CDR2 is SQIVND (reference sequence). The CDR3 region is CASSMGRGGQNEQFF. DNA for the CDR3: TGTGCCAGTAGTATGGGGCGGGGGGGCCAGAATGAGCAGTTCTTC.

Regarding this clonotype: This may arise from a read error, as a much more abundant clone is one base away. The chain combines TRBV6-2 or TRBV6-3 with TRBJ2-5; 7 bases map to TRBD2. The germline gives CDR1 MNHEY, CDR2 SVGEGT. CDR3 length equals 14 residues. Here the CDR3 DNA reads TGTGCCGGCAGAGATGGGAGGGGACCGGAGACCCAGTACTTC. It yields the protein CAGRDGRGPETQYF.

With regard to this clonotype: A much larger clone differs by one base, so this may be a read error. This CDR3 is CASSPAPRQTYEQYF. The CDR3 nucleotides are TGCGCCAGCAGCCCGGCTCCGAGACAGACCTACGAGCAGTACTTC. The V gene is TRBV4-1, the J gene TRBJ2-7, with D possibly TRBD1 on 5 matching bases. Germline lookup yields CDR1 MGHRA and CDR2 YSYEKL. The CDR3 is 15 amino acids. The germline V and J ends were trimmed by 4 bases and 2 bases, with 15 bases remaining between them.

There are many counts of this clonotype. V gene TRBV28 combines with J gene TRBJ1-3; the D gene is possibly TRBD1 (5 bases). The CDR3 totals 16 residues. V gave up 8 bases and J gave up 0 bases, with 17 bases separating them. In germline, CDR1 is MDHEN, CDR2 SYDVKM. The CDR3 nucleotides read TGTGCCAGCGGATATGAGGGGCCAAGCTCTGGAAACACCATATATTTT. It specifies CASGYEGPSSGNTIYF.

This clonotype was picked up many times. The genes are TRBV27 and TRBJ1-5, with a weak D call TRBD1 (6 bases). Germline CDR1 is MNHEY and CDR2 is SMNVEV (reference sequence). Trimming took 9 bases from V and 0 from J, leaving 9 bases between them. The CDR3 sequence is 13 residues long. DNA for the CDR3: TGTGCCAGTTCAGGGGTTAGCAATCAGCCCCAGCATTTT. It encodes CASSGVSNQPQHF.

About this clonotype itself: A much more abundant neighbour one base away suggests this may be a read error. Without the conserved terminal phenylalanine or tryptophan, this CDR3 likely stems from a read error. This chain connects TRBV6-2 or TRBV6-3 to TRBJ2-7; D is possibly TRBD1 or TRBD2 (5 bases each). Germline CDR1 MNHEY, CDR2 SVGEGT. The CDR3 has 12 amino acids. Trimming cost V 8 bases and J 1 base, with 9 bases left between them. In DNA, the CDR3 is TGTGCCAGCGGGACGGAATCCTACGAGCAGTACTAC. Translated, it gives CASGTESYEQYY.

This clonotype was seen many times. V and J are TRBV24-1 and TRBJ2-1, with TRBD2 identical over 10 bases. This CDR3 is built from 16 residues. V dropped 2 bases and J dropped 6; count of bases not matched to a gene: 6. CDR1 is KGHDR and CDR2 is SFDVKD in the germline V gene. In nucleotides, the CDR3 is TGTGCCACCAGTGATTCGGGACTAGCGCTATTCAATGAGCAGTTCTTC. Amino acid sequence: CATSDSGLALFNEQFF.

This clonotype was found many times. The chain couples TRBV6-1 to TRBJ2-7, with TRBD1 as a possible D gene (6 bases). The CDR3 sequence is 15 residues long. V was cut by 0 bases and J by 0 bases, with 9 bases left in between. Germline CDR1 MNHNS, CDR2 SASEGT. CDR3: CASSEAQGYSYEQYF. The CDR3 DNA sequence: TGTGCCAGCAGTGAAGCGCAGGGGTACTCCTACGAGCAGTACTTC.

About this clonotype itself: Just one base apart from a much larger clone, this may be a read error. The rearrangement joins TRBV9 to TRBJ2-7; D might be TRBD2 (5 bases). Germline V gene sequence: CDR1 SGDLS, CDR2 YYNGEE. The CDR3 spans 14 residues. The V and J ends lost 1 base and 0 bases respectively, with 8 bases between them. CDR3 bases: TGTGCCAGCAGCGTATCCGGGAACTCCTACGAGCAGTACTTC. This encodes CASSVSGNSYEQYF. Based on the CDR3 plus reference TRBV9 and TRBJ2-7, the full variable domain is DSGVTQTPKHLITATGQRVTLRCSPRSGDLSVYWYQQSLDQGLQFLIQYYNGEERAKGNILERFSAQQFPDLHSELNLSSLELGDSALYFCASSVSGNSYEQYFGPGTRLTVT.

This clonotype was recorded at least ten times. The chain recombines TRBV7-2 with TRBJ2-7; perhaps TRBD2 as D (6 bases). The germline V gene has CDR1 SGHTA and CDR2 FQGNSA. V gave up 2 bases and J gave up 3 bases, with 23 bases separating them. The CDR3 runs 18 residues. The CDR3 coding sequence is TGTGCCAGCAGCTTAATGGTCCTAACGGGGGAACCAAGCTACGAGCAGTACTTC. Protein sequence: CASSLMVLTGEPSYEQYF.

In the case of this clonotype: A read error may explain this, as a much larger clone is one base away. The DNA is omitted, as the CDR3 cannot be located on it reliably, and the CDR3 follows TCRdb's listing. The gene calls are TRBV19 and TRBJ2-6. Germline V lookup: CDR1 LNHDA, CDR2 SQIVND (reference sequence). The CDR3 has 16 amino acids, counting both end residues. The CDR3 sequence: CASSMPVGSGANVPTF.

This clonotype was counted only a few times. The V call is TRBV6-2 or TRBV6-3, the J call TRBJ2-4, with TRBD2 matching over 10 bases. The CDR3 runs 17 residues. V was pared by 5 bases and J by 0 bases, with 7 bases of the junction left unmatched. Germline CDR1 is MNHEY and CDR2 is SVGEGT. CDR3 protein: CASSLGLAELAKNIQYF. CDR3 coding DNA: TGTGCCAGCAGTCTCGGACTAGCGGAACTAGCCAAAAACATTCAGTACTTC.

In regard to this clonotype: A junction end diverges from the germline sequence, so it may reflect a read error. V and J are TRBV12-3 or TRBV12-4 and TRBJ2-3; tentative D call: TRBD2 (6 bases). The CDR3 loop spans 14 amino acids. The CDR3 DNA is TGTGCCAGCAGTTTGGGGGGTTTCACAGAAACGCAGTATTTT. This encodes CASSLGGFTETQYF.

As concerns this clonotype: This may arise from a read error, as a much more abundant clone is one base away. The rearrangement uses TRBV11-2 and TRBJ2-1; no definite D call. CDR1 and CDR2 from the germline V gene are SGHAT and FQNNGV. The CDR3 runs 17 residues. V dropped 1 base and J dropped 2 bases, with 15 bases sitting between them. This chain's CDR3 is CASSLVPGLPPYNEQFF. CDR3 in DNA: TGTGCCAGCAGCTTAGTCCCGGGCCTCCCCCCCTACAATGAGCAGTTCTTC.

This clonotype was picked up many times. The chain recombines TRBV2 with TRBJ1-5, with D possibly matching TRBD1 (5 bases). The CDR3 loop spans 15 amino acids. The V and J ends lost 7 bases and 0 bases respectively, with 13 bases between them. Germline V gene sequence: CDR1 SNHLY, CDR2 FYNNEI. In DNA form, the CDR3 reads TGTGCCAGCACCCCCGGGACTGATAGCAATCAGCCCCAGCATTTT. Translated, it gives CASTPGTDSNQPQHF.

This clonotype has a handful of counts. The gene calls are TRBV27 and TRBJ2-1, with 8 bases identical to TRBD1. Germline-derived CDR1 and CDR2 are MNHEY and SMNVEV (reference sequence). The CDR3 has 15 residues. Losses at the gene ends were 5 bases for V and 2 bases for J; bases not matched to a gene: 5. The CDR3 reads CASSSSTGAYNEQFF. CDR3 nucleotide sequence: TGTGCCAGCAGTAGCTCGACAGGGGCCTACAATGAGCAGTTCTTC.

This chain joins TRBV5-6 and TRBJ1-1; the D is unclear. The CDR3 extends over 10 amino acids. Trimming shortened V by 6 bases and J by 10 bases, and 10 bases separated the two germline ends. Per the germline V gene, CDR1 is SGHDT and CDR2 is YYEEEE. The CDR3 coding sequence is TGTGCCAGCACTGAATTGGGAGCTTTCTTT. Translating gives CASTELGAFF.